These 15 T cell receptor beta chains were sequenced from one sample in a study of cytomegalovirus exposure and HLA in healthy donors. Researchers ran the PCR with 60 Vbeta and 13 Jbeta primers. Some clones are missing from TCRdb's copy, which holds only in-frame ones; the method was immunoSEQ multiplex PCR. The sample holds about 130,000 clones, roughly 80% seen once. Sequenced material: PBMCs. The receptors were sampled from a woman aged 40 to 50 in good health and CMV-seronegative.

The rearrangement links TRBV7-9 to TRBJ2-1; D is unresolved. In germline, CDR1 is SEHNR, CDR2 FQNEAQ (reference sequence). The CDR3 extends over 18 amino acids. V lost 2 bases, J lost 8 bases, and 25 bases lay in between. The CDR3 coding sequence is TGTGCCAGCAGCTTATCAGTCCCGCTGGGCATTATCGTCGATGAGCAGTTCTTC. Protein: CASSLSVPLGIIVDEQFF.

The rearrangement links TRBV7-6 to TRBJ2-7; 9 nucleotides align to TRBD1. This CDR3 is 16 amino acids long. CDR1 is SGHVS, CDR2 FNYEAQ, per germline. Trimming cost V 3 bases and J 6 bases; bases outside gene matches: 12. The CDR3: CASSLGVPGTGSEQYF. The CDR3 region has the DNA TGTGCCAGCAGCTTGGGAGTACCTGGGACAGGGAGCGAGCAGTACTTC.

This clone was recorded a few times. The gene calls are TRBV19 and TRBJ1-1; possibly TRBD1 for D (6 bases). V shed 3 bases and J shed 3 bases, with 11 bases lying between them. The CDR3 contains 14 residues. Per the germline V gene, CDR1 is LNHDA and CDR2 is SQIVND (reference sequence). CDR3 residues: CASSIGPGDTEAFF. CDR3 bases: TGTGCCAGTAGTATCGGTCCAGGGGACACTGAAGCTTTCTTT.

This CDR3 is CASSQPWDRNTEAFF. CDR3 coding DNA: TGTGCCAGCAGTCAACCGTGGGACAGGAACACTGAAGCTTTCTTT. The V call is TRBV6-1, the J call TRBJ1-1, with TRBD1 matching 7 bases. This CDR3 spans 15 amino acids. After removal of 5 bases from V and 1 base from J, the junction contained 7 bases not matched to a gene. Germline V lookup: CDR1 MNHNS, CDR2 SASEGT.

This clone appeared a few times. V is TRBV5-1 and J is TRBJ2-1, with D tentatively TRBD2 (5 bases). Trimming pared 1 base from V and 8 bases from J, leaving 13 bases between. The CDR3 covers 14 residues. Germline values: CDR1 SGHRS, CDR2 YFSETQ. Written as DNA, the CDR3 is TGCGCCAGCAGCTTGTTGGCTAGCTCGGATGAGCAGTTCTTC. As protein: CASSLLASSDEQFF.

The V and J genes are TRBV11-2 and TRBJ2-7; TRBD1 agrees at 7 bases. The junction had 9 bases not matched to a gene; V was cut back by 4 bases and J by 3 bases. The CDR3 length is 15 residues. Germline CDR1 reads SGHAT; CDR2 reads FQNNGV. CDR3 sequence reads: CASSSAPGQFYEQYF. DNA of the CDR3: TGTGCCAGCAGCTCAGCTCCGGGACAGTTCTACGAGCAGTACTTC. Combining the CDR3 with reference TRBV11-2 and TRBJ2-7 gives the whole variable domain EAGVAQSPRYKIIEKRQSVAFWCNPISGHATLYWYQQILGQGPKLLIQFQNNGVVDDSQLPKDRFSAERLKGVDSTLKIQPAKLEDSAVYLCASSSAPGQFYEQYFGPGTRLTVT.

The V gene is TRBV4-3, the J gene TRBJ2-6, with D unclear. V was cut by 0 bases and J by 0 bases, with 6 bases left in between. This CDR3 is built from 16 residues. Germline V gene data show CDR1 as LGHNA and CDR2 as YSLEER. In DNA form, the CDR3 reads TGCGCCAGCAGCCAAGATGCCAGCTCTGGGGCCAACGTCCTGACTTTC. Its translation: CASSQDASSGANVLTF.

The V and J genes are TRBV28 and TRBJ1-6, with 8 positions matching TRBD1. Germline assignment: CDR1 MDHEN and CDR2 SYDVKM. CDR3 length: 13 residues. V dropped 6 bases and J dropped 9; count of bases not matched to a gene: 4. CDR3 DNA: TGTGCCAGCAGGGGGGACAGGCGTTCACCCCTCCACTTT. Its translation: CASRGDRRSPLHF. Using reference TRBV28 and TRBJ1-6 for the parts outside the CDR3, the full variable domain is DVKVTQSSRYLVKRTGEKVFLECVQDMDHENMFWYRQDPGLGLRLIYFSYDVKMKEKGDIPEGYSVSREKKERFSLILESASTNQTSMYLCASRGDRRSPLHFGNGTRLTVT.

The chain employs TRBV9 and TRBJ2-1, with 7 bases fitting TRBD2. Unmatched junction bases numbered 5, after V lost 0 bases and J lost 8 bases. The CDR3 contains 14 residues. Germline V gene lookup returns CDR1 SGDLS and CDR2 YYNGEE. The CDR3 bases are TGTGCCAGCAGCGTAGGGAGCGGGGCCCATGAGCAGTTCTTC. It translates to CASSVGSGAHEQFF.

This chain connects TRBV27 to TRBJ1-2; D unresolved. The germline gives CDR1 MNHEY, CDR2 SMNVEV (reference sequence). This CDR3 comprises 14 residues. V dropped 5 bases and J dropped 5 bases, with 15 bases sitting between them. CDR3 DNA sequence: TGTGCCAGCAGTCCTCGGGTAGGAACTTATGGCTACACCTTC. This translates into CASSPRVGTYGYTF.

The V and J genes are TRBV7-8 and TRBJ2-7, with 9 bases identical to TRBD2. Germline trimming cut 1 base from V and 3 bases from J; bases unmatched to any gene: 4. Per the germline V gene, CDR1 is SGHVS and CDR2 is FQNEAQ. The CDR3 contains 15 residues. The CDR3 region is CASSLGGGGYYEQYF. In nucleotides, the CDR3 is TGTGCCAGCAGCTTAGGCGGGGGGGGCTACTACGAGCAGTACTTC.

The chain links TRBV7-8 to TRBJ2-5; possibly TRBD2 for D (6 bases). The germline V gene encodes CDR1 SGHVS and CDR2 FQNEAQ. The V gene lost 1 base and the J gene lost 7 bases, with 10 bases spanning the gap. The length of the CDR3 is 13 residues. The CDR3 reads CASSLGLEGTQYF. The CDR3 DNA reads as TGTGCCAGCAGCTTAGGACTAGAGGGGACCCAGTACTTC.

The chain recombines TRBV28 with TRBJ2-6, with D possibly being TRBD1 (5 bases). Trimming shortened V by 9 bases and J by 2 bases, and 8 bases separated the two germline ends. This CDR3 contains 13 residues. Germline-derived CDR1 and CDR2 are MDHEN and SYDVKM. CDR3 DNA sequence: TGTGCCAGTGTGGGGCCTGGGGCCAACGTCCTGACTTTC. This encodes CASVGPGANVLTF.

The chain joins TRBV7-2 to TRBJ1-5; D is perhaps TRBD1 (6 bases). V was cut by 4 bases and J by 6 bases, with 13 bases left in between. The CDR3 has 14 amino acids. Per germline, CDR1 SGHTA and CDR2 FQGNSA. The CDR3 spells CASSSTGTGQPQHF. The CDR3, as DNA: TGTGCCAGCAGCTCCACAGGGACGGGTCAGCCCCAGCATTTT.

This clone appeared a few times. The chain employs TRBV7-2 and TRBJ2-7, with D hard to call. In germline, CDR1 is SGHTA, CDR2 FQGNSA. The CDR3 is 11 amino acids. The V end was cut by 5 bases, the J end by 4 bases, with 6 bases between. The CDR3 reads CASSIEYEQYF. The CDR3, as DNA: TGTGCCAGCAGCATTGAGTACGAGCAGTACTTC.